The 2 T cell receptor beta chains presented below share a single source sample, sequenced in a study of OX40 agonist ivuxolimab in advanced cancers. The library was produced with the immunoSEQ multiplex PCR assay. In its TCRdb copy, this immuneACCESS table keeps in-frame sequences only and misses some clones. Where compared with another copy, unresolved V genes explain less than half of these, and the others have no known cause. The sample yields roughly 86,000 clones; 65% to 90% were counted once. The ten largest account for around 2% of the sample. The sample here was CD4+ or CD8+ T cells sorted from blood, taken in a trial of the OX40 agonist ivuxolimab. The receptor source for this set is an adult with an advanced solid tumor such as melanoma, head and neck, liver or kidney cancer.

The chain recombines TRBV6-5 with TRBJ1-4; 7 bases agree with TRBD1. Germline V CDR1 and CDR2: MNHEY, SVGAGI. The ends lost 5 bases at V and 3 bases at J; junction bases unmatched: 6. The CDR3 is made up of 15 amino acids. The chain's CDR3 is CASSPPGQPNEKLFF. The DNA of the CDR3 is TGTGCCAGCAGTCCTCCGGGACAGCCTAATGAAAAACTGTTTTTT.

The chain has TRBV27 and TRBJ1-5, with D tentatively TRBD1 (5 bases). Germline V gene lookup returns CDR1 MNHEY and CDR2 SMNVEV (reference sequence). Trimming pared 9 bases from V and 0 bases from J, leaving 9 bases between. The CDR3 is 13 residues long. The CDR3 coding sequence is TGTGCCAGTCGGGGGAATAGCAATCAGCCCCAGCATTTT. Its translation: CASRGNSNQPQHF.